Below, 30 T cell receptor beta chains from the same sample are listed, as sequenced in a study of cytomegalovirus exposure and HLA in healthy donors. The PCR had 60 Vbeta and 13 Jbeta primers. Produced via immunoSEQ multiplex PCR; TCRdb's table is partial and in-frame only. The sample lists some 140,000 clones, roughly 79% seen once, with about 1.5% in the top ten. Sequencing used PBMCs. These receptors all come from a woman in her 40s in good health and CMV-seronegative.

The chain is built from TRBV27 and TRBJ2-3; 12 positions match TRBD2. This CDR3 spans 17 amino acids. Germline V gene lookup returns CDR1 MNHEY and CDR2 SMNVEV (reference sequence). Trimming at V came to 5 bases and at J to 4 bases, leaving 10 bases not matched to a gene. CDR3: CASSPRLAGAGADTQYF. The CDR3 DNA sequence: TGTGCCAGCAGTCCCCGACTAGCGGGGGCCGGGGCAGATACGCAGTATTTT.

CDR3 region: CSGGRKETQYF. DNA of the CDR3: TGCAGCGGCGGGAGAAAAGAGACCCAGTACTTC. The chain joins TRBV29-1 to TRBJ2-5; 7 nucleotides match TRBD2. The germline V gene encodes CDR1 SQVTM and CDR2 ANQGSEA. Germline trimming cut 7 bases from V and 3 bases from J; bases unmatched to any gene: 2. The CDR3 extends over 11 amino acids.

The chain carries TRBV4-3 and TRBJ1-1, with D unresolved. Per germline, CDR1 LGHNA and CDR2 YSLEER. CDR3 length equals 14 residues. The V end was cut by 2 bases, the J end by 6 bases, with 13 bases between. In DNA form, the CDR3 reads TGCGCCAGCAGCCAACCTTCTCGAGTGGCTGAAGCTTTCTTT. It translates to CASSQPSRVAEAFF.

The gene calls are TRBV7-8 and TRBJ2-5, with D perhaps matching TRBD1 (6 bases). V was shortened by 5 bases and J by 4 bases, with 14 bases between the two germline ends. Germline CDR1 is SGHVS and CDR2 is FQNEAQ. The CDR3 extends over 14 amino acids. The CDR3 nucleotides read TGTGCCAGCAGCACGCCCAGGGGAAGAGAGACCCAGTACTTC. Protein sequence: CASSTPRGRETQYF.

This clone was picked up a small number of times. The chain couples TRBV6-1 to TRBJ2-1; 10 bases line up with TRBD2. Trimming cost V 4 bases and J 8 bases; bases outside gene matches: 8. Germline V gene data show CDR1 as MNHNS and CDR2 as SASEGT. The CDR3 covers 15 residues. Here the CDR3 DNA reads TGTGCCAGCAGTGGGGAGCGGGGGGGCGTAGATGAGCAGTTCTTC. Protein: CASSGERGGVDEQFF.

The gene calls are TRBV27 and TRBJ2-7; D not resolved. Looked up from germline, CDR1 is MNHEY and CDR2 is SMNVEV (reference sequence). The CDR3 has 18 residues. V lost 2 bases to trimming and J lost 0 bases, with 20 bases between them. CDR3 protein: CASSLERPTSWSSYEQYF. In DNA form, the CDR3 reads TGTGCCAGCAGTTTAGAGCGACCTACCTCCTGGAGCTCCTACGAGCAGTACTTC.

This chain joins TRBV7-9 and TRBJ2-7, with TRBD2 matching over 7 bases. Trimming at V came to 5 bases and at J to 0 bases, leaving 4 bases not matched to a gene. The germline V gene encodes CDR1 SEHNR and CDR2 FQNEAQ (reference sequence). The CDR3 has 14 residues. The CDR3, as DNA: TGTGCCAGCAGCCCGGGACTAACCTCCTACGAGCAGTACTTC. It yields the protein CASSPGLTSYEQYF. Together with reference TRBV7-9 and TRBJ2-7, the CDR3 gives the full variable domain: DTGVSQNPRHKITKRGQNVTFRCDPISEHNRLYWYRQTLGQGPEFLTYFQNEAQLEKSRLLSDRFSAERPKGSFSTLEIQRTEQGDSAMYLCASSPGLTSYEQYFGPGTRLTVT.

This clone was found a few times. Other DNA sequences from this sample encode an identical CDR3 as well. The CDR3 protein is CASSPGQGYQPQHF. The CDR3 coding sequence is TGTGCCAGCTCACCGGGACAGGGGTATCAGCCCCAGCATTTT. The V and J genes are TRBV18 and TRBJ1-5; 10 bases agree with TRBD1. Germline-derived CDR1 and CDR2 are KGHSH and LQKENI. V shed 3 bases and J 5 bases; nucleotides not matched to a gene: 1. The CDR3 totals 14 residues.

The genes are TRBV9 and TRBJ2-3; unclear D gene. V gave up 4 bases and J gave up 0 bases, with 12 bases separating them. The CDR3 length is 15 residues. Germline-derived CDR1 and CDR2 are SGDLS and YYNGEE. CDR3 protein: CASSLLGGSTDTQYF. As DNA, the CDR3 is TGTGCCAGCAGCCTCCTTGGCGGAAGCACAGATACGCAGTATTTT. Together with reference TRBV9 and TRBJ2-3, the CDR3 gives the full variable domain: DSGVTQTPKHLITATGQRVTLRCSPRSGDLSVYWYQQSLDQGLQFLIQYYNGEERAKGNILERFSAQQFPDLHSELNLSSLELGDSALYFCASSLLGGSTDTQYFGPGTRLTVL.

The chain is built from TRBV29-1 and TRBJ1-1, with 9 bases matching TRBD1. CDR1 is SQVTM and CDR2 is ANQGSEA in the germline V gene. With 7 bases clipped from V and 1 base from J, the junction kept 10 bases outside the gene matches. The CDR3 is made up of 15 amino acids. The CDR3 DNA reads TGCAGCGCCAGGACAGGGGAATTGAGGAACACTGAAGCTTTCTTT. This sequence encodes CSARTGELRNTEAFF. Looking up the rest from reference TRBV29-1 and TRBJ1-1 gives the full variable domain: SAVISQKPSRDICQRGTSLTIQCQVDSQVTMMFWYRQQPGQSLTLIATANQGSEATYESGFVIDKFPISRPNLTFSTLTVSNMSPEDSSIYLCSARTGELRNTEAFFGQGTRLTVV.

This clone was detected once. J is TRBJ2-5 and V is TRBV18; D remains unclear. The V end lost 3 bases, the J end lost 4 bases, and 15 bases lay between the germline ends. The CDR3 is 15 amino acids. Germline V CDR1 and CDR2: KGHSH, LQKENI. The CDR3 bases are TGTGCCAGCTCACCGATGCCACGGAGCATAGAGACCCAGTACTTC. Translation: CASSPMPRSIETQYF. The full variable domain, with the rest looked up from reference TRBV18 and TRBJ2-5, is NAGVMQNPRHLVRRRGQEARLRCSPMKGHSHVYWYRQLPEEGLKFMVYLQKENIIDESGMPKERFSAEFPKEGPSILRIQQVVRGDSAAYFCASSPMPRSIETQYFGPGTRLLVL.

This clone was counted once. CDR3: CASSIGQGAQPQHF. CDR3 DNA: TGTGCCAGTAGTATAGGTCAAGGGGCTCAGCCCCAGCATTTT. V usage is TRBV19 and J usage is TRBJ1-5; D may be TRBD1 (5 bases). The V gene lost 1 base and the J gene lost 6 bases, with 10 bases spanning the gap. From germline, CDR1 is LNHDA and CDR2 SQIVND (reference sequence). This CDR3 has 14 amino acids.

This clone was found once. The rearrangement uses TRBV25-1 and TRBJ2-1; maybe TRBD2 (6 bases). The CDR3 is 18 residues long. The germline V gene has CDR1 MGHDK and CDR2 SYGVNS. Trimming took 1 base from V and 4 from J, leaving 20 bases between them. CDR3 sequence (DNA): TGTGCCAGCAGTGAATGGGGGGTTTCAGAGGAACTTTACAATGAGCAGTTCTTC. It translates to CASSEWGVSEELYNEQFF. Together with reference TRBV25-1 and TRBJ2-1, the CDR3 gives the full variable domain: EADIYQTPRYLVIGTGKKITLECSQTMGHDKMYWYQQDPGMELHLIHYSYGVNSTEKGDLSSESTVSRIRTEHFPLTLESARPSHTSQYLCASSEWGVSEELYNEQFFGPGTRLTVL.

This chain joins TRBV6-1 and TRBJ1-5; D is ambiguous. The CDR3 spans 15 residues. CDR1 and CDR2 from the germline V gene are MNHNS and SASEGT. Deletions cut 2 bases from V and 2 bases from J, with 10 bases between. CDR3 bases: TGTGCCAGCAGTGAAAGGAGTTTTGGCAATCAGCCCCAGCATTTT. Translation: CASSERSFGNQPQHF.

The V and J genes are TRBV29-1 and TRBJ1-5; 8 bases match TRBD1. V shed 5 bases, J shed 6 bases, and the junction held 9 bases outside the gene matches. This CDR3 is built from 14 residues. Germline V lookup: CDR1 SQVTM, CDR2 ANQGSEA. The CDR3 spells CSVRVQGAAQPQHF. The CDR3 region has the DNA TGCAGCGTTCGGGTTCAGGGGGCGGCTCAGCCCCAGCATTTT.

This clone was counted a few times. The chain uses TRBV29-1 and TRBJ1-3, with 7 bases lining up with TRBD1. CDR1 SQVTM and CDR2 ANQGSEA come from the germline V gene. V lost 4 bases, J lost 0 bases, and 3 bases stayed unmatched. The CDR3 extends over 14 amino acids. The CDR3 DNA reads TGCAGCGTTGTGGGGGACAGCTCTGGAAACACCATATATTTT. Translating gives CSVVGDSSGNTIYF.

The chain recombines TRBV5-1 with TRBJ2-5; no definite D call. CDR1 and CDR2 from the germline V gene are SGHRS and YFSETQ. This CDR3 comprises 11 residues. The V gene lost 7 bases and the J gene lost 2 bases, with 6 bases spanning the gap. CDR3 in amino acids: CASAFQETQYF. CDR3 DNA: TGCGCCAGCGCGTTTCAAGAGACCCAGTACTTC.

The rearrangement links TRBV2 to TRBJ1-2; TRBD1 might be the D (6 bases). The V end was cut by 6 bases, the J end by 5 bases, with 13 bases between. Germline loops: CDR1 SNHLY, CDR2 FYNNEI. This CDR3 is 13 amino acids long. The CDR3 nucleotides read TGTGCCAGCAGCGAGGGGGGGGAATATGGCTACACCTTC. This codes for CASSEGGEYGYTF.

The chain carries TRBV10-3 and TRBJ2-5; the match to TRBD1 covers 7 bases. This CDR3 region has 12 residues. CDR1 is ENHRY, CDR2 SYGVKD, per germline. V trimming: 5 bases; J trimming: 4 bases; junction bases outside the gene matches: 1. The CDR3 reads CAISPGGETQYF. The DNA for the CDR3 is TGTGCCATCAGTCCAGGGGGAGAGACCCAGTACTTC.

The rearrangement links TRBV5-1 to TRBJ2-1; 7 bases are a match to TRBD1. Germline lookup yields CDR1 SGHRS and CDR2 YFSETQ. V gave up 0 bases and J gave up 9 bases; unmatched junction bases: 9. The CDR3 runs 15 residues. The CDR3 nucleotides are TGCGCCAGCAGCTTGGAGGCCAGGGGGATCGGTGAGCAGTTCTTC. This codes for CASSLEARGIGEQFF.

CDR3 sequence: CASSPLDGTGSYNEQFF. CDR3 coding DNA: TGTGCCAGCTCACCCTTGGACGGGACAGGGAGCTACAATGAGCAGTTCTTC. The rearrangement uses TRBV18 and TRBJ2-1, with 9 bases matching TRBD1. The ends lost 3 bases at V and 3 bases at J; junction bases unmatched: 9. This CDR3 is 17 amino acids long. The germline gives CDR1 KGHSH, CDR2 LQKENI.

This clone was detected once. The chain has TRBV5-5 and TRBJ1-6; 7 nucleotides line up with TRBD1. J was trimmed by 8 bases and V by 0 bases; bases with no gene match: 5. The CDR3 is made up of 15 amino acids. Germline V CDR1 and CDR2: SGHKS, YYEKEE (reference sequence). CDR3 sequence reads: CASSLVERGHSPLHF. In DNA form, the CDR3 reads TGTGCCAGCAGCTTGGTAGAGAGGGGGCATTCACCCCTCCACTTT.

The CDR3 protein is CASTPGPRGTEAFF. The CDR3 DNA sequence: TGTGCCAGTACCCCAGGGCCCAGGGGGACTGAAGCTTTCTTT. The rearrangement uses TRBV19 and TRBJ1-1; 7 nucleotides align to TRBD1. V dropped 7 bases and J dropped 5; count of bases not matched to a gene: 10. Germline CDR1 reads LNHDA; CDR2 reads SQIVND (reference sequence). The CDR3 has 14 residues.

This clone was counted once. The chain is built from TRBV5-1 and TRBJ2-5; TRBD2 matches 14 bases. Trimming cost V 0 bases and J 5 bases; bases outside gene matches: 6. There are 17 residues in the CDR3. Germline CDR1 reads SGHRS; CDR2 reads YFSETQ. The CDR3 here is CASSLAGLAGGSETQYF. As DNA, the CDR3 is TGCGCCAGCAGCTTGGCCGGACTAGCGGGGGGATCCGAGACCCAGTACTTC. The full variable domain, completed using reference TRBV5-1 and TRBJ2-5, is KAGVTQTPRYLIKTRGQQVTLSCSPISGHRSVSWYQQTPGQGLQFLFEYFSETQRNKGNFPGRFSGRQFSNSRSEMNVSTLELGDSALYLCASSLAGLAGGSETQYFGPGTRLLVL.

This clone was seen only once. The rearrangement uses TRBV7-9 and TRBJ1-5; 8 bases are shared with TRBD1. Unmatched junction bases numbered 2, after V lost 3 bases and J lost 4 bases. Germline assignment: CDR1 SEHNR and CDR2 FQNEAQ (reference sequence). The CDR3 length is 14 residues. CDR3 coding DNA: TGTGCCAGCAGCTTTGGGGACAGGAATCAGCCCCAGCATTTT. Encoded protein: CASSFGDRNQPQHF.

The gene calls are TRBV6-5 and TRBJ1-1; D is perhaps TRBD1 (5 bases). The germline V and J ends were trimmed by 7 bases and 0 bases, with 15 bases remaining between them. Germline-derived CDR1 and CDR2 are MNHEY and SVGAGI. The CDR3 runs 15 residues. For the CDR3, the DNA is TGTGCCAGCACCTGGGGTGGGGGGATGAACACTGAAGCTTTCTTT. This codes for CASTWGGGMNTEAFF.

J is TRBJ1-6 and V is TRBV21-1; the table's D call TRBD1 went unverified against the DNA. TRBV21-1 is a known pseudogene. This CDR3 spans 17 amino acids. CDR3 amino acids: CASSKRTEWRDNSPLHF. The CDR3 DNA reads TGTGCCAGCAGCAAAAGGACAGAGTGGAGAGATAATTCACCCCTCCACTTT.

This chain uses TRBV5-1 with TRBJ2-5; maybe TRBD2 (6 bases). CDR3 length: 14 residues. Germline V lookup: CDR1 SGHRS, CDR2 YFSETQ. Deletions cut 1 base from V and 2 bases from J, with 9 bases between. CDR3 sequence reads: CASSLWEVQETQYF. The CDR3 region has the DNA TGCGCCAGCAGCTTGTGGGAGGTTCAAGAGACCCAGTACTTC.

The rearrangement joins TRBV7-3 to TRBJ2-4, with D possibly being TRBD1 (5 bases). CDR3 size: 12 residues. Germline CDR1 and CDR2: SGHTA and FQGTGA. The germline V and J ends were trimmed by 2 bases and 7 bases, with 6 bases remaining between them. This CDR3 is CASSLPGNIQYF. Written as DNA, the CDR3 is TGTGCCAGCAGCTTACCAGGGAACATTCAGTACTTC. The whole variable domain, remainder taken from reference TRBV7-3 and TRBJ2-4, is GAGVSQTPSNKVTEKGKYVELRCDPISGHTALYWYRQSLGQGPEFLIYFQGTGAADDSGLPNDRFFAVRPEGSVSTLKIQRTERGDSAVYLCASSLPGNIQYFGAGTRLSVL.

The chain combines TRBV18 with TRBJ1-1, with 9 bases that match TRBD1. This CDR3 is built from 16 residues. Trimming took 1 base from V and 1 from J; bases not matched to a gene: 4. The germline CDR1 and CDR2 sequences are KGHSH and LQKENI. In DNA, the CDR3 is TGTGCCAGCTCACCACTACAGGGGGCCCGGAACACTGAAGCTTTCTTT. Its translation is CASSPLQGARNTEAFF. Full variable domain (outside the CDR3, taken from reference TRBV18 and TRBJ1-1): NAGVMQNPRHLVRRRGQEARLRCSPMKGHSHVYWYRQLPEEGLKFMVYLQKENIIDESGMPKERFSAEFPKEGPSILRIQQVVRGDSAAYFCASSPLQGARNTEAFFGQGTRLTVV.